The 17 T cell receptor beta chains listed next were all sequenced from one sample in a study of T cell responses to AZD1222 COVID-19 vaccine. Generated by immunoSEQ multiplex PCR, the TCRdb table keeps only in-frame clones and is missing some. The data contain roughly 100,000 clones, approximately 91% of them singletons. The specimen was peripheral blood, collected on day 0 of AZD1222 vaccination. The receptor set was obtained from an adult in good health.

The rearrangement links TRBV30 to TRBJ2-1, with 9 nucleotides matching TRBD2. CDR1 and CDR2 (germline): GTSNPN, SVGIG (reference sequence). J was trimmed by 3 bases and V by 1 base; bases with no gene match: 4. The CDR3 extends over 15 amino acids. The DNA of the CDR3 is TGTGCCTGGAGTGGGCGGGGGGGCGGCTACAATGAGCAGTTCTTC. This codes for CAWSGRGGGYNEQFF. Based on the CDR3 plus reference TRBV30 and TRBJ2-1, the full variable domain is SQTIHQWPATLVQPVGSPLSLECTVEGTSNPNLYWYRQAAGRGLQLLFYSVGIGQISSEVPQNLSASRPQDRQFILSSKKLLLSDSGFYLCAWSGRGGGYNEQFFGPGTRLTVL.

The rearrangement joins TRBV6-5 to TRBJ1-1, with D possibly matching TRBD1 (5 bases). Germline CDR1 and CDR2: MNHEY and SVGAGI. There are 12 residues in the CDR3. V shed 6 bases and J shed 6 bases, with 11 bases lying between them. The chain's CDR3 is CASSPRTPEAFF. The DNA of the CDR3 is TGTGCCAGCAGCCCCAGGACACCTGAAGCTTTCTTT.

This rearrangement joins TRBV19 to TRBJ1-2; 8 bases are shared with TRBD1. The CDR3 totals 16 residues. V lost 6 bases, J lost 0 bases, and 9 bases stayed unmatched. Germline-derived CDR1 and CDR2 are LNHDA and SQIVND (reference sequence). The CDR3 sequence is CASRGDRRFSNYGYTF. The CDR3 bases are TGTGCCAGTAGAGGGGACAGGAGATTTTCTAACTATGGCTACACCTTC.

The chain has TRBV10-3 and TRBJ1-5; 8 positions agree with TRBD1. The CDR3 loop spans 14 amino acids. The germline CDR1 and CDR2 sequences are ENHRY and SYGVKD. Trimming removed 8 bases from V and 1 base from J; junction bases left unmatched: 4. The CDR3 sequence is CAIGQGLSNQPQHF. In DNA, the CDR3 is TGTGCCATCGGACAGGGTTTGAGCAATCAGCCCCAGCATTTT.

The chain links TRBV5-1 to TRBJ2-3, with 11 bases lining up with TRBD2. The CDR3 covers 15 residues. V shed 0 bases, J shed 4 bases, and the junction held 1 base outside the gene matches. Germline V CDR1 and CDR2: SGHRS, YFSETQ. The CDR3 loop is CASSLALAGADTQYF. The CDR3 DNA reads as TGCGCCAGCAGCTTGGCACTAGCGGGGGCAGATACGCAGTATTTT.

The V and J genes are TRBV9 and TRBJ2-1; the D is unclear. Trimming stripped 2 bases from V and 4 bases from J, with 7 bases between. This CDR3 spans 13 amino acids. Germline V gene sequence: CDR1 SGDLS, CDR2 YYNGEE. In nucleotides, the CDR3 is TGTGCCAGCAGCGTGGGCGAGTACAATGAGCAGTTCTTC. This translates into CASSVGEYNEQFF.

The sample holds one count of this clone. This chain links TRBV11-2 with TRBJ1-1, with TRBD1 matching 9 bases. The germline V gene has CDR1 SGHAT and CDR2 FQNNGV. The CDR3 contains 13 residues. Trimming cost V 6 bases and J 11 bases; bases outside gene matches: 10. The CDR3 coding sequence is TGTGCCAGCAGGAAAACAGGGGGCGCGGATGCTTTCTTT. Translation: CASRKTGGADAFF. The full variable domain, with the rest looked up from reference TRBV11-2 and TRBJ1-1, is EAGVAQSPRYKIIEKRQSVAFWCNPISGHATLYWYQQILGQGPKLLIQFQNNGVVDDSQLPKDRFSAERLKGVDSTLKIQPAKLEDSAVYLCASRKTGGADAFFGQGTRLTVV.

V and J are TRBV11-3 and TRBJ2-1, with TRBD2 matching over 9 bases. The V gene end was trimmed by 5 bases and the J gene end by 2 bases; junction bases not matched to a gene: 1. Germline CDR1 is SGHNT and CDR2 is YENEEA. The CDR3 has 14 amino acids. The CDR3 reads CASSRGGAYNEQFF. CDR3 coding DNA: TGTGCCAGCAGCCGCGGGGGGGCCTACAATGAGCAGTTCTTC.

This clone has just one count. The rearrangement joins TRBV6-2 or TRBV6-3 to TRBJ2-1; 11 nucleotides line up with TRBD2. Trimming cost V 7 bases and J 6 bases; bases outside gene matches: 5. The CDR3 has 14 amino acids. Germline V CDR1 and CDR2: MNHEY, SVGEGT. CDR3 in DNA: TGTGCCAGCACCCCTAGCGGGGGGACCAATGAGCAGTTCTTC. Translation: CASTPSGGTNEQFF.

This clone appeared a single time. The V gene is TRBV9, the J gene TRBJ2-3; tentative D call: TRBD2 (6 bases). The CDR3 is 13 amino acids. The germline V gene has CDR1 SGDLS and CDR2 YYNGEE. Trimming shortened V by 5 bases and J by 6 bases, and 13 bases separated the two germline ends. The CDR3 spells CASSNGGKDTQYF. Here the CDR3 DNA reads TGTGCCAGCAGTAATGGGGGGAAGGATACGCAGTATTTT.

V is TRBV7-9 and J is TRBJ1-4; 7 nucleotides agree with TRBD1. Trimming cost V 5 bases and J 6 bases; bases outside gene matches: 9. This CDR3 spans 15 amino acids. Germline V CDR1 and CDR2: SEHNR, FQNEAQ (reference sequence). In nucleotides, the CDR3 is TGTGCCAGCAGCCCCCGGTGGGGGACAGATGAAAAACTGTTTTTT. It translates to CASSPRWGTDEKLFF.

The chain employs TRBV10-3 and TRBJ1-2; no clear D gene. Trimming pared 4 bases from V and 5 bases from J, leaving 14 bases between. Germline CDR1 and CDR2: ENHRY and SYGVKD. The CDR3 runs to 14 residues. The DNA for the CDR3 is TGTGCCATCAGTGGGGGAGGAGAAGGGTATGGCTACACCTTC. Protein: CAISGGGEGYGYTF.

The V call is TRBV28, the J call TRBJ2-7, with D possibly TRBD2 on 5 matching bases. Germline-derived CDR1 and CDR2 are MDHEN and SYDVKM. The CDR3 covers 12 residues. V shed 6 bases and J shed 2 bases, with 8 bases lying between them. CDR3 sequence: CASRRETYEQYF. Written as DNA, the CDR3 is TGTGCCAGCAGGAGGGAGACCTACGAGCAGTACTTC. Full variable domain (remainder filled in from reference TRBV28 and TRBJ2-7): DVKVTQSSRYLVKRTGEKVFLECVQDMDHENMFWYRQDPGLGLRLIYFSYDVKMKEKGDIPEGYSVSREKKERFSLILESASTNQTSMYLCASRRETYEQYFGPGTRLTVT.

The rearrangement joins TRBV23-1 to TRBJ2-5, with D perhaps given as TRBD1 or TRBD2 (5 bases each). TRBV23-1 is reported as an ORF; its role is uncertain. The V end was cut by 6 bases, the J end by 5 bases, with 22 bases between. The CDR3 is 16 residues long. In DNA form, the CDR3 reads TGCGCCAGCAGCCCCTCCGGCTCAGGGAGTCAGGAGACCCAGTACTTC. Protein: CASSPSGSGSQETQYF.

The chain combines TRBV11-2 with TRBJ2-3; possibly TRBD2 for D (6 bases). Germline CDR1 is SGHAT and CDR2 is FQNNGV. V lost 5 bases and J 0 bases, leaving 18 bases between the germline ends. The CDR3 totals 17 residues. This CDR3 reads CASSPSRRGPSTDTQYF. CDR3 nucleotide sequence: TGTGCCAGCAGCCCCTCTAGGCGGGGCCCTAGCACAGATACGCAGTATTTT. The full variable domain, rest sourced from reference TRBV11-2 and TRBJ2-3, is EAGVAQSPRYKIIEKRQSVAFWCNPISGHATLYWYQQILGQGPKLLIQFQNNGVVDDSQLPKDRFSAERLKGVDSTLKIQPAKLEDSAVYLCASSPSRRGPSTDTQYFGPGTRLTVL.

The chain recombines TRBV30 with TRBJ2-1; D is perhaps TRBD1 (7 bases). Germline CDR1 reads GTSNPN; CDR2 reads SVGIG (reference sequence). The CDR3 covers 13 residues. The germline V and J ends were trimmed by 8 bases and 0 bases, with 11 bases remaining between them. Written as DNA, the CDR3 is TGTGCCGGCGGGACAGACTCCTACAATGAGCAGTTCTTC. It codes for CAGGTDSYNEQFF.

J is TRBJ1-2 and V is TRBV6-5; perhaps TRBD1 as D (6 bases). The CDR3 sequence is 15 residues long. CDR1 MNHEY and CDR2 SVGAGI come from the germline V gene. V lost 0 bases, J lost 8 bases, and 16 bases lay in between. CDR3 amino acids: CASSYSRQAKEGYTF. DNA for the CDR3: TGTGCCAGCAGTTACTCGCGACAGGCCAAGGAGGGCTACACCTTC.